The present entry profiles one T cell receptor (beta chain) with its context. Germline values: CDR1 SGHAT, CDR2 FQNNGV. With V trimmed by 4 bases and J by 5 bases, 10 bases remained unmatched. The CDR3 length is 15 residues. The entry originates in a study of blood T cell repertoires in COVID-19. Original handling: Cell counts per sample came from amplifying reference gene primers. Sequencing was performed with immunoSEQ multiplex PCR; in TCRdb, only in-frame clones are kept and a portion is missing. V, J and clone size were drawn from that table, and D and trimming were deduced from the DNA. The sample holds 330,000 or so clones, approximately 91% seen once. Recruits, aged about 18 to 100 years, lived in 24 US areas.

V and J are TRBV11-2 and TRBJ1-2; 7 positions match TRBD1. Sequenced material: PBMCs or T cells enriched from blood (not recorded which). The sequence came from a woman aged 30 to 39 who had been exposed to COVID-19. CDR3 sequence: CASSWQTGTAYGYTF. CDR3 sequence (DNA): TGTGCCAGCAGCTGGCAAACCGGGACAGCTTATGGCTACACCTTC.